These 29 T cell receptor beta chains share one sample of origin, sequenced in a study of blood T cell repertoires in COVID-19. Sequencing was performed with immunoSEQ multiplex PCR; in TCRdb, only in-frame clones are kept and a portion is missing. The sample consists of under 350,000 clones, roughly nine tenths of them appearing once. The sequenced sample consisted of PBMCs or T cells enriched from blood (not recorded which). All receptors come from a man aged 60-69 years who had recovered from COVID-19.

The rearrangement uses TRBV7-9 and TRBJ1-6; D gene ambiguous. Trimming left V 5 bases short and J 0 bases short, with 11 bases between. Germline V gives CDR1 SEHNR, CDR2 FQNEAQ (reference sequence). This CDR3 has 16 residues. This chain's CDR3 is CASSADGLSYNSPLHF. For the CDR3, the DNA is TGTGCCAGCAGCGCCGACGGACTCTCCTATAATTCACCCCTCCACTTT. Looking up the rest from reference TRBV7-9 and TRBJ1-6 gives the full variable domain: DTGVSQNPRHKITKRGQNVTFRCDPISEHNRLYWYRQTLGQGPEFLTYFQNEAQLEKSRLLSDRFSAERPKGSFSTLEIQRTEQGDSAMYLCASSADGLSYNSPLHFGNGTRLTVT.

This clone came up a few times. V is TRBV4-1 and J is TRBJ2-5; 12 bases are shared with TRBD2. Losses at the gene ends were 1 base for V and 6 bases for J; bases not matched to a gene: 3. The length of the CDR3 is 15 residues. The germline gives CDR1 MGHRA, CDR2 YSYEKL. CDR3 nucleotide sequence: TGCGCCAGCAGCCAAGGGACTAGCGGGACGAAGACCCAGTACTTC. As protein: CASSQGTSGTKTQYF.

The DNA for the CDR3 is TGTGCCAGCAGTTACTCAAACAGGGGAAAGAACACTGAAGCTTTCTTT. It encodes CASSYSNRGKNTEAFF. The genes are TRBV6-6 and TRBJ1-1, with 7 bases that match TRBD1. The CDR3 runs 16 residues. With 0 bases clipped from V and 1 base from J, the junction kept 5 bases outside the gene matches. Germline values: CDR1 MNHNY, CDR2 SVGAGI (reference sequence).

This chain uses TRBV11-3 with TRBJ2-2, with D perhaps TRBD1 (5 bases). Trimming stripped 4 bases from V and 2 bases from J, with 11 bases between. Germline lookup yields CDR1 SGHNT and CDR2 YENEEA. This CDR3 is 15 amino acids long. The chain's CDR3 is CASSSSRGNTGELFF. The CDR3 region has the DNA TGTGCCAGCAGCTCGAGTAGGGGTAACACCGGGGAGCTGTTTTTT.

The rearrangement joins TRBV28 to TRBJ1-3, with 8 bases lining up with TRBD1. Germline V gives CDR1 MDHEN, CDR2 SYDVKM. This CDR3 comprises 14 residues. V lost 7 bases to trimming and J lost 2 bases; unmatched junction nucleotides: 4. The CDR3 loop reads CASIQQGAGNTIYF. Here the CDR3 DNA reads TGTGCCAGCATCCAACAGGGGGCTGGAAACACCATATATTTT.

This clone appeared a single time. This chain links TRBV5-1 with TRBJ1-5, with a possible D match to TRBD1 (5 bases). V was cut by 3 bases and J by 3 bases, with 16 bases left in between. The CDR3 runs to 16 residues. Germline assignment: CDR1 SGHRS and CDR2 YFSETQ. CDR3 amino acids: CASSSGPGGINQPQHF. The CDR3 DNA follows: TGCGCCAGCAGCTCGGGGCCCGGGGGGATCAATCAGCCCCAGCATTTT.

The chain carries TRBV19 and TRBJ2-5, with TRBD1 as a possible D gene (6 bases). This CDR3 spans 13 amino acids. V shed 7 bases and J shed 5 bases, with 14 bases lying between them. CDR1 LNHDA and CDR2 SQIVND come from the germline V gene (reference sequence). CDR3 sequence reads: CASNRRGDETQYF. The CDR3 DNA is TGTGCCAGTAACCGCAGGGGTGATGAGACCCAGTACTTC.

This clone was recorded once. Here the CDR3 reads CASSFLGQGAFEQYF. The CDR3 bases are TGTGCCAGCAGCTTCCTTGGGCAGGGGGCTTTCGAGCAGTACTTC. The chain joins TRBV5-4 to TRBJ2-7; 8 nucleotides align to TRBD1. The CDR3 contains 15 residues. The ends lost 2 bases at V and 6 bases at J; junction bases unmatched: 10. Germline V gene data show CDR1 as SGHNT and CDR2 as YYREEE (reference sequence).

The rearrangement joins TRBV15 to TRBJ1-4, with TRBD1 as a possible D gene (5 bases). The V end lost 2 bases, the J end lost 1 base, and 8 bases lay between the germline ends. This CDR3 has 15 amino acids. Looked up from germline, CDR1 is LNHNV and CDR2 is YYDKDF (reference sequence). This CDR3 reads CATSRPGKTNEKLFF. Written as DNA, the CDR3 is TGTGCCACCAGCAGACCAGGGAAAACTAATGAAAAACTGTTTTTT.

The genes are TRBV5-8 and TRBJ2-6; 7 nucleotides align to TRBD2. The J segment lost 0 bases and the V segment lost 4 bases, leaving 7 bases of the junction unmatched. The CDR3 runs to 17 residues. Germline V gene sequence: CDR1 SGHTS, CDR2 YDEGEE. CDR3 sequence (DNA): TGTGCCAGCAGCCGGGGGGTTGTGGTCTCTGGGGCCAACGTCCTGACTTTC. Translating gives CASSRGVVVSGANVLTF.

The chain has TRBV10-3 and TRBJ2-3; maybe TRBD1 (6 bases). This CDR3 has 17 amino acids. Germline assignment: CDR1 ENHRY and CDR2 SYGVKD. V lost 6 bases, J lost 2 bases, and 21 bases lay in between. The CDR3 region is CAISVQTTGETTDTQYF. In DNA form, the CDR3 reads TGTGCCATCAGCGTACAAACGACAGGTGAAACCACAGATACGCAGTATTTT.

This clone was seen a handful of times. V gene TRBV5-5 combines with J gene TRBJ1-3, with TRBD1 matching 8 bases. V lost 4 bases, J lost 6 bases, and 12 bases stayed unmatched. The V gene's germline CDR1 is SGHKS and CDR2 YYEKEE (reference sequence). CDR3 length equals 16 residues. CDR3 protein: CASSGSQGASTNTIYF. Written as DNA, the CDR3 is TGTGCCAGCAGCGGCTCTCAGGGGGCTTCGACAAACACCATATATTTT.

This chain's CDR3 is CASSEAGVRPQHF. The CDR3 DNA reads as TGTGCCAGCAGTGAAGCCGGGGTTCGGCCCCAGCATTTT. The chain couples TRBV6-1 to TRBJ1-5; D is ambiguous. The CDR3 consists of 13 residues. Per germline, CDR1 MNHNS and CDR2 SASEGT. V gave up 0 bases and J gave up 9 bases, with 9 bases separating them.

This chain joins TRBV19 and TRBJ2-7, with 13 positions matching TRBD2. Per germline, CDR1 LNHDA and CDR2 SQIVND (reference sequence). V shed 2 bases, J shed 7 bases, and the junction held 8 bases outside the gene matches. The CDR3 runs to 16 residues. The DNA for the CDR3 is TGTGCCAGTAGTATACCACCGGGACTAGCGGGATATGAGCAGTACTTC. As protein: CASSIPPGLAGYEQYF.

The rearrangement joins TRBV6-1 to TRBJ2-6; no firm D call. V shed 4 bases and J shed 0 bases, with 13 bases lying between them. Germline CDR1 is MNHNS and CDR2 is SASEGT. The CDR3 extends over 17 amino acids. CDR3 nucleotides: TGTGCCAGCAGTGGACTTAACCCGAGCTCTGGGGCCAACGTCCTGACTTTC. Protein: CASSGLNPSSGANVLTF.

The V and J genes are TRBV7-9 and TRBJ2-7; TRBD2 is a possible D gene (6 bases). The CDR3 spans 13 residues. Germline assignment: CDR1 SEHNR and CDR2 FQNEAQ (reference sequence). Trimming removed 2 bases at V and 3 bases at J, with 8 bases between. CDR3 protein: CASSLFGGYEQYF. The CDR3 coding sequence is TGTGCCAGCAGCTTATTCGGGGGCTACGAGCAGTACTTC.

DNA for the CDR3: TGTGCCAGCAGTGATAGTTTTAGCTACACCTTC. This codes for CASSDSFSYTF. The J gene is TRBJ1-2, the V gene TRBV6-4; D unclear. V dropped 3 bases and J dropped 9 bases, with 8 bases sitting between them. Germline CDR1 is MRHNA and CDR2 is SNTAGT. This CDR3 is 11 amino acids long.

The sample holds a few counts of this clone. Here the CDR3 reads CASSSRTGGLSDTQYF. The CDR3 DNA sequence: TGTGCCAGCAGCTCAAGGACAGGGGGGTTGTCAGATACGCAGTATTTT. The V call is TRBV9, the J call TRBJ2-3, with TRBD1 matching over 10 bases. Germline V gene lookup returns CDR1 SGDLS and CDR2 YYNGEE. Trimming took 4 bases from V and 4 from J; bases not matched to a gene: 9. This CDR3 comprises 16 residues.

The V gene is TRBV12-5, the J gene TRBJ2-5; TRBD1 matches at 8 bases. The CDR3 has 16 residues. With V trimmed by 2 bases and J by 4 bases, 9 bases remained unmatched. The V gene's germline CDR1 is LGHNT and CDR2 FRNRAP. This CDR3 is CASGLPTGVRRETQYF. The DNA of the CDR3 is TGTGCTAGTGGTTTGCCGACAGGGGTTAGGCGAGAGACCCAGTACTTC.

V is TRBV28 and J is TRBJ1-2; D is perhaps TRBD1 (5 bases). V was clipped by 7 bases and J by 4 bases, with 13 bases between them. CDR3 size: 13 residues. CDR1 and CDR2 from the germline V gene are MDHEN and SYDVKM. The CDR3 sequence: CASTLAGGYGYTF. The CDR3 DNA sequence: TGTGCCAGCACCCTGGCGGGGGGCTATGGCTACACCTTC.

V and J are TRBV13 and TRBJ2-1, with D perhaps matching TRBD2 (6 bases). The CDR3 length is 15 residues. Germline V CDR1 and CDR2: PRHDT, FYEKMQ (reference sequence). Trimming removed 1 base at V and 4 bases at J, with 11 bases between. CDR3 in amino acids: CASSLVGGKYNEQFF. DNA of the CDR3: TGTGCCAGCAGCTTAGTTGGCGGGAAGTACAATGAGCAGTTCTTC.

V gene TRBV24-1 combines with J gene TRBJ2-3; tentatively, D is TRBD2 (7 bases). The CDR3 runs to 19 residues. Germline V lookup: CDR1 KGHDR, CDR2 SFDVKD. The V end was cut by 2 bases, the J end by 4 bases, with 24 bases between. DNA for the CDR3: TGTGCCACCAGTGATTCCACATGGGGGGCTAGCGGACCTGCAGATACGCAGTATTTT. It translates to CATSDSTWGASGPADTQYF.

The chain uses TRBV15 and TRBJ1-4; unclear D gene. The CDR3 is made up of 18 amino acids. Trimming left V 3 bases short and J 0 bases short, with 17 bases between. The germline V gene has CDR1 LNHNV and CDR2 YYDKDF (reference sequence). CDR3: CATSRERSGGATNEKLFF. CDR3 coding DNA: TGTGCCACCAGCAGGGAGAGGAGTGGCGGGGCAACTAATGAAAAACTGTTTTTT.

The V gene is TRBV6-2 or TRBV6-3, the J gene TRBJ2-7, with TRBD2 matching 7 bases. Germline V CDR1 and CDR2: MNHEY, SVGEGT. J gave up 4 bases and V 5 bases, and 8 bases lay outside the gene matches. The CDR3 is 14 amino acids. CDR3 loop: CASSGGGVRYEQYF. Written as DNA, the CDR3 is TGTGCCAGCAGTGGGGGGGGTGTTCGGTACGAGCAGTACTTC.

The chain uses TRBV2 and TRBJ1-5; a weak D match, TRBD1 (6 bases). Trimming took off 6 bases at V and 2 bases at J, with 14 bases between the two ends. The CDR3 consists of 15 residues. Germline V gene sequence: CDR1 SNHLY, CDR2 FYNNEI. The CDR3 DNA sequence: TGTGCCAGCAGGCACAGGGCTGTGGGCAATCAGCCCCAGCATTTT. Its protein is CASRHRAVGNQPQHF.

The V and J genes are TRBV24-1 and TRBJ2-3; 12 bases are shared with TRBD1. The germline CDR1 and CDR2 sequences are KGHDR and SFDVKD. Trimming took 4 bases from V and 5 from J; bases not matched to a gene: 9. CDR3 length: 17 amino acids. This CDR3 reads CATSDPGGTGGLDTQYF. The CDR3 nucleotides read TGTGCCACCAGTGACCCTGGGGGGACAGGGGGCTTAGATACGCAGTATTTT.

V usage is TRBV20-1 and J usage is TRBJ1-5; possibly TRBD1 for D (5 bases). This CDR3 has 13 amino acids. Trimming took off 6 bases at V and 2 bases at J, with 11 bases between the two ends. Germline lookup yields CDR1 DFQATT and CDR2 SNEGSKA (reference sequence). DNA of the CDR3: TGCAGTGCGAGTCAGGGCCGCAATCAGCCCCAGCATTTT. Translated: CSASQGRNQPQHF.

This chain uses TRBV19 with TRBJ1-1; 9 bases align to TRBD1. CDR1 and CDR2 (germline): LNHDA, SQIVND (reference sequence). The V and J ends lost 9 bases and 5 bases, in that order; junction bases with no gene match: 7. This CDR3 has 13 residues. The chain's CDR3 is CASTGTGSTEAFF. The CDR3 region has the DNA TGTGCCAGCACTGGGACAGGGTCAACTGAAGCTTTCTTT.

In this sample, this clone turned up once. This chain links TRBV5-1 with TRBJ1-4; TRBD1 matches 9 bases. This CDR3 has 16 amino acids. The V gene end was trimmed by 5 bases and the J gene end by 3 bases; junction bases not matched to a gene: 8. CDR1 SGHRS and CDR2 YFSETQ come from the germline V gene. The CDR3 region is CASSRQGVTANEKLFF. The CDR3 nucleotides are TGCGCCAGCAGTCGACAGGGGGTCACGGCTAATGAAAAACTGTTTTTT.